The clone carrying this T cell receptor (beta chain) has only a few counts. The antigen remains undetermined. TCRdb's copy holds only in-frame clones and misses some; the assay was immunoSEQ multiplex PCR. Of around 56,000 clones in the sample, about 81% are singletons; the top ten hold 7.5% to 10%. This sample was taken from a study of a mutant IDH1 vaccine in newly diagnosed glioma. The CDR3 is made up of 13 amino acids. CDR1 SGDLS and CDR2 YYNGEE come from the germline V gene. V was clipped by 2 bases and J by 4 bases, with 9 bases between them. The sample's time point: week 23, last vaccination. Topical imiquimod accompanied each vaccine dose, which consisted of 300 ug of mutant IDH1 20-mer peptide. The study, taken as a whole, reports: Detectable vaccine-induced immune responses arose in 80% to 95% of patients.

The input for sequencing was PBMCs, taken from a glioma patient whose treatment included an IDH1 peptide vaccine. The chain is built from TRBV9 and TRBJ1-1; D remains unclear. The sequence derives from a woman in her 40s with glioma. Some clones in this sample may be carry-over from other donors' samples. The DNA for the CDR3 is TGTGCCAGCAGCGTTGGGGTTGCCACTGAAGCTTTCTTT. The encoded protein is CASSVGVATEAFF.